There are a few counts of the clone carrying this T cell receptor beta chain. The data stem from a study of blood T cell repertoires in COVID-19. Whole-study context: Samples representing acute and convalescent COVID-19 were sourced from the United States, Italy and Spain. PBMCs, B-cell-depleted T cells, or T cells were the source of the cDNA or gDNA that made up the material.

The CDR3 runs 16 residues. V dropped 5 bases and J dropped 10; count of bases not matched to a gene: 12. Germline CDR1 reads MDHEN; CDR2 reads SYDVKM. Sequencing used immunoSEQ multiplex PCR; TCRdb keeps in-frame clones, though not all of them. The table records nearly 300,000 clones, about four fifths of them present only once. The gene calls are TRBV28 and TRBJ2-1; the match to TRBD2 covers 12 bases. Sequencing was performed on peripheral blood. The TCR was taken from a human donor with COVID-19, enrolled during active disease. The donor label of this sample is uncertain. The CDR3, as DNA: TGTGCCAGCAGTGGACTAGCGGGACCTGCCGGGTCGGAGCAGTTCTTC. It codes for CASSGLAGPAGSEQFF.